Presented here are 20 T cell receptor beta chains from one specimen sequenced in a study of spatial heterogeneity in lung cancer. Time point indicated: sample taken at primary tumor resection. No cells were sorted before sequencing. The whole RNA sequenced was extracted from tumor, nontumor lung or frozen PBMC. TCRdb itself ran the 5' RACE reads through MiXCR, one entry per CDR3 protein. The table includes more than 85,000 distinct CDR3 sequences, around 9% detected once. Here the sequenced sample was PBMCs, taken at surgery. The receptors were gathered from a male donor with early-stage non-small cell lung cancer.

To note about this clonotype: A much larger clone lies a single base off, so this may be a read error. The V call is TRBV5-1, the J call TRBJ2-5; TRBD2 matches at 10 bases. The CDR3 is 20 amino acids. Looked up from germline, CDR1 is SGHRS and CDR2 is YFSETQ. The chain's CDR3 is CVSSVPLAGVFRNDLETQYF. As DNA, the CDR3 is TGCGTCAGCAGCGTCCCCCTAGCGGGAGTTTTTCGGAATGACCTAGAGACCCAGTACTTC. The full variable domain, in which reference TRBV5-1 and TRBJ2-5 provide the parts outside the CDR3, is KAGVTQTPRYLIKTRGQQVTLSCSPISGHRSVSWYQQTPGQGLQFLFEYFSETQRNKGNFPGRFSGRQFSNSRSEMNVSTLELGDSALYLCVSSVPLAGVFRNDLETQYFGPGTRLLVL.

J is TRBJ2-1 and V is TRBV29-1, with TRBD2 matching 7 bases. The CDR3 is made up of 15 amino acids. The trim removed 4 bases at V and 5 bases at J, leaving 11 bases unmatched. The germline V gene has CDR1 SQVTM and CDR2 ANQGSEA. CDR3 nucleotide sequence: TGCAGCGTTGCGGGGAGGGTCCTTTGGGACAATGAGCAGTTCTTC. This sequence encodes CSVAGRVLWDNEQFF.

There are many counts of this clonotype. This chain links TRBV15 with TRBJ2-1; unclear D gene. Looked up from germline, CDR1 is LNHNV and CDR2 is YYDKDF (reference sequence). V was pared by 4 bases and J by 4 bases, with 5 bases between. CDR3 length: 12 residues. The CDR3 region is CATSTLYNEQFF. DNA of the CDR3: TGTGCCACCAGCACGCTATACAATGAGCAGTTCTTC.

This clonotype was detected ten times or more. The chain employs TRBV2 and TRBJ2-3; tentatively, D is TRBD1 (6 bases). This CDR3 has 12 residues. Germline V CDR1 and CDR2: SNHLY, FYNNEI. Trimming pared 7 bases from V and 5 bases from J, leaving 10 bases between. The CDR3 here is CASTYRVDTQYF. The CDR3 DNA sequence: TGTGCCAGCACCTACAGGGTAGATACGCAGTATTTT.

This clonotype was counted many times. The chain combines TRBV4-2 with TRBJ1-1; tentatively, D is TRBD1 (5 bases). Between the trimmed V and J ends, which lost 5 bases and 5 bases, there was a span of 12 bases. Per the germline V gene, CDR1 is LGHNA and CDR2 is YNFKEQ. This CDR3 spans 13 amino acids. Here the CDR3 reads CASSTSGSTEAFF. The CDR3 bases are TGTGCCAGCAGCACATCAGGGAGTACTGAAGCTTTCTTT.

This clonotype was counted many times. The chain uses TRBV12-3 or TRBV12-4 and TRBJ2-2; TRBD2 might be the D (6 bases). The CDR3 has 16 residues. The germline V and J ends were trimmed by 4 bases and 2 bases, with 14 bases remaining between them. For the CDR3, the DNA is TGTGCCAGCAGTTATACGGGAGCGGGTAACACCGGGGAGCTGTTTTTT. It encodes CASSYTGAGNTGELFF.

This clonotype was detected a few times. V and J are TRBV6-1 and TRBJ2-7; 14 nucleotides line up with TRBD2. Per germline, CDR1 MNHNS and CDR2 SASEGT. CDR3 size: 14 residues. As DNA, the CDR3 is TGTGTGTCGACTAGCGGGGGGGCGACAAGCGAGCAGTACTTC. Protein sequence: CVSTSGGATSEQYF.

This clonotype showed up many times. J is TRBJ2-3 and V is TRBV28; D perhaps matches TRBD1 (5 bases). V lost 2 bases and J 5 bases, leaving 14 bases between the germline ends. CDR1 MDHEN and CDR2 SYDVKM come from the germline V gene. This CDR3 has 15 residues. The CDR3 here is CASSLLRGDGDTQYF. CDR3 bases: TGTGCCAGCAGTTTACTAAGGGGCGATGGAGATACGCAGTATTTT.

The CDR3 reads CAISVGGGITDTQYF. CDR3 DNA sequence: TGTGCCATCAGTGTCGGAGGGGGGATAACAGATACGCAGTATTTT. The V call is TRBV10-3, the J call TRBJ2-3; either TRBD1 or TRBD2 may supply D (6 bases each). CDR3 length: 15 residues. V lost 4 bases and J lost 3, with 14 bases in between. Germline loops: CDR1 ENHRY, CDR2 SYGVKD.

About this clonotype itself: A much larger clonotype is one base distant, so this may be a read error. The CDR3 protein is CATSDVGQGLDNEQFF. The CDR3 region has the DNA TGTGCCACCAGTGATGTCGGACAGGGTTTGGACAATGAGCAGTTCTTC. The rearrangement uses TRBV24-1 and TRBJ2-1; 8 nucleotides line up with TRBD1. The CDR3 is made up of 16 amino acids. Germline values: CDR1 KGHDR, CDR2 SFDVKD. After removal of 3 bases from V and 5 bases from J, the junction contained 8 bases not matched to a gene.

This chain uses TRBV7-6 with TRBJ2-2; TRBD2 is a possible D gene (6 bases). CDR3 length: 15 residues. The germline V gene encodes CDR1 SGHVS and CDR2 FNYEAQ. Trimming removed 5 bases at V and 4 bases at J, with 14 bases between. The CDR3 bases are TGTGCCAGCAGCAAAGCGGGCGGGGTCACCGGGGAGCTGTTTTTT. Its translation is CASSKAGGVTGELFF.

This clonotype is categorized as medium-sized. This rearrangement joins TRBV9 to TRBJ2-1; D remains ambiguous. V lost 3 bases to trimming and J lost 6 bases, with 13 bases between them. Germline CDR1 and CDR2: SGDLS and YYNGEE. This CDR3 spans 14 amino acids. CDR3 amino acids: CASSAFWSPNEQFF. DNA for the CDR3: TGTGCCAGCAGCGCCTTTTGGTCCCCCAATGAGCAGTTCTTC.

At least ten counts were recorded for this clonotype. The chain uses TRBV5-6 and TRBJ2-1; D possibly corresponds to TRBD1 (6 bases). The CDR3 runs 14 residues. V was clipped by 4 bases and J by 6 bases, with 14 bases between them. Germline-derived CDR1 and CDR2 are SGHDT and YYEEEE. CDR3 sequence: CASSRVTGSNEQFF. The CDR3 DNA reads TGTGCCAGCAGCCGAGTTACAGGGTCCAATGAGCAGTTCTTC.

This clonotype was seen ten or more times. The chain couples TRBV12-5 to TRBJ1-1, with 7 bases lining up with TRBD1. The CDR3 contains 14 residues. Germline V lookup: CDR1 LGHNT, CDR2 FRNRAP. V dropped 5 bases and J dropped 1; count of bases not matched to a gene: 4. CDR3 nucleotides: TGTGCTAGTGGTACGCGGACAGGGAACACTGAAGCTTTCTTT. Translated, it gives CASGTRTGNTEAFF. Full variable domain (remainder filled in from reference TRBV12-5 and TRBJ1-1): DARVTQTPRHKVTEMGQEVTMRCQPILGHNTVFWYRQTMMQGLELLAYFRNRAPLDDSGMPKDRFSAEMPDATLATLKIQPSEPRDSAVYFCASGTRTGNTEAFFGQGTRLTVV.

This clonotype has ten or more counts. The chain employs TRBV4-2 and TRBJ2-5, with D possibly being TRBD1 (6 bases). The CDR3 is 15 residues long. The germline V gene encodes CDR1 LGHNA and CDR2 YNFKEQ. With 0 bases removed from V and 4 bases from J, the gap between germline ends came to 12 bases. The CDR3 DNA follows: TGTGCCAGCAGCCAAGATGCACAGGGCGGAGAGACCCAGTACTTC. Encoded protein: CASSQDAQGGETQYF.

This clonotype has just a few counts. The V gene is TRBV4-2, the J gene TRBJ2-7; 8 bases line up with TRBD2. V trimming: 4 bases; J trimming: 5 bases; junction bases outside the gene matches: 7. This CDR3 has 14 amino acids. Per germline, CDR1 LGHNA and CDR2 YNFKEQ. CDR3 protein: CASSLGRGGDEQYF. CDR3 sequence (DNA): TGTGCCAGCAGCCTAGGTCGGGGGGGCGACGAGCAGTACTTC.

Comment on this clonotype: A much more abundant neighbour one base away suggests this may be a read error. The chain recombines TRBV5-1 with TRBJ2-7; either TRBD1 or TRBD2 may supply D (6 bases each). This CDR3 region has 14 residues. The germline gives CDR1 SGHRS, CDR2 YFSETQ. CDR3 sequence (DNA): TGCGTCAGCAGCTTGGGAGGACAGCACTACGAGCAGTACTTC. This sequence encodes CVSSLGGQHYEQYF.

This clonotype occurred a few times. V usage is TRBV7-3 and J usage is TRBJ2-2; D is perhaps TRBD1 or TRBD2 (5 bases each). The germline V gene has CDR1 SGHTA and CDR2 FQGTGA. The V and J ends lost 1 base and 4 bases respectively, with 10 bases between them. CDR3 length: 15 amino acids. The CDR3 here is CASSLNLGGTGELFF. The CDR3 nucleotides read TGTGCCAGCAGCTTAAATCTTGGGGGCACCGGGGAGCTGTTTTTT.

This clonotype has a handful of counts. CDR3 residues: CAGGRVPRLEQYF. CDR3 coding DNA: TGTGCAGGCGGCAGGGTCCCCCGCCTCGAGCAGTACTTC. V and J are TRBV2 and TRBJ2-7, with TRBD1 as a possible D gene (5 bases). This CDR3 is 13 amino acids long. Germline assignment: CDR1 SNHLY and CDR2 FYNNEI.

This clonotype was observed a few times. This rearrangement joins TRBV29-1 to TRBJ2-7, with TRBD2 identical over 7 bases. Trimming took 4 bases from V and 2 from J; bases not matched to a gene: 2. The V gene's germline CDR1 is SQVTM and CDR2 ANQGSEA. The CDR3 consists of 12 residues. This CDR3 is CSVGGLAYEQYF. CDR3 coding DNA: TGCAGCGTTGGCGGACTAGCCTACGAGCAGTACTTC.